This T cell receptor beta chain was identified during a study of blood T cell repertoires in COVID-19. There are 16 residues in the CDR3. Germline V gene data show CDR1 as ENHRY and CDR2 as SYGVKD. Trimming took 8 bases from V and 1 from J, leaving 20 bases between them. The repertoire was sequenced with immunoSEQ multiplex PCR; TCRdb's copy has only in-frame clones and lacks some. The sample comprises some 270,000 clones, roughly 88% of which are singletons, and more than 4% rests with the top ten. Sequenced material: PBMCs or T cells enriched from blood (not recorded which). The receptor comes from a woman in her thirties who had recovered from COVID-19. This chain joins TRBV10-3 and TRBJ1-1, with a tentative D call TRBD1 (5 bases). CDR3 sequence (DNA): TGTGCCATCGGCCTCCGGGCCAGGGATGGGAACACTGAAGCTTTCTTT. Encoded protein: CAIGLRARDGNTEAFF.